Sequencing of this T cell receptor beta chain was carried out in a study of CD8 T cells in ankylosing spondylitis. Study-wide findings and caveats: A motif of 7 or 8 highly homologous TCR beta variants was seen as apparently characteristic of ankylosing spondylitis blood. Matched ankylosing spondylitis synovial fluid reportedly contained a significantly enriched population of disease-linked clones. Past research had described some motif variants in reactive arthritis synovial fluid and blood.

On this clonotype: What it recognizes is unknown.

Using its own MiXCR run on the 5' RACE reads, TCRdb lists one record per CDR3 protein. This sample yields fewer than 250,000 distinct CDR3 sequences, of which about 16% are seen a single time; under 55% belongs to the top ten. This receptor was identified in a male donor with ankylosing spondylitis. Sequenced sample: blood, either unsorted or a sorted T cell fraction (not recorded which).

The DNA for the CDR3 is TGTGCCACCAGCAGAGATGACGGCGGAATCGACACAGATACGCAGTATTTT. Protein sequence: CATSRDDGGIDTDTQYF. The gene calls are TRBV15 and TRBJ2-3; D gene unclear. Germline CDR1 reads LNHNV; CDR2 reads YYDKDF (reference sequence). Trimming shortened V by 0 bases and J by 2 bases, and 15 bases separated the two germline ends. The CDR3 runs to 17 residues. The whole variable domain, remainder taken from reference TRBV15 and TRBJ2-3, is DAMVIQNPRYQVTQFGKPVTLSCSQTLNHNVMYWYQQKSSQAPKLLFHYYDKDFNNEADTPDNFQSRRPNTSFCFLDIRSPGLGDTAMYLCATSRDDGGIDTDTQYFGPGTRLTVL.